This TCR beta chain comes out of a study of T cell repertoires in cytomegalovirus infection. Findings and limits, study-wide: Dominating the ex vivo response were HLA-C-restricted CMV-specific TCR beta clonotypes.

In TCRdb, the reads were re-called with MiXCR into one record per CDR3 protein. The table shows fewer than 130,000 distinct CDR3 sequences, with 35% to 50% occurring only once. CDR3 length: 19 amino acids. CDR1 is MNHEY, CDR2 SMNVEV, per germline (reference sequence). Trimming cost V 6 bases and J 1 base; bases outside gene matches: 11. Concerning this clonotype: Its antigen is unknown.

The receptor comes from a human donor in good health (CMV status not recorded). Some clones in this sample may be carry-over from other donors' samples. The J gene is TRBJ2-3, the V gene TRBV27, with 15 bases aligning to TRBD2. This material consisted of CD8+ T cells from cultured PBMCs, taken from culture after CMV antigen stimulation. The CDR3 DNA reads TGTGCCAGCAGCGGGACTAGCGGGGGGATCATATGGGGCACAGATACGCAGTATTTT. Encoded protein: CASSGTSGGIIWGTDTQYF.